Below are 21 T cell receptor beta chains sequenced from a single sample in a study of T-cell reconstitution after alpha-beta-depleted transplantation in children. The TCRbeta library was prepared with unique molecular identifiers. TCRdb re-called the PCR reads through MiXCR, storing one row per CDR3 protein. The top ten hold 2.5% to 4% of the sample, which has some 550,000 distinct CDR3 sequences, around 18% seen once. The sequenced sample was PBMCs from the stem cell graft donor, obtained from the stem cell graft. These TCRs come from a human donor who donated a stem cell graft to a child with acute lymphoblastic leukemia.

This clonotype has a handful of counts. The CDR3: CASSVQQGHAASGNTIYF. The CDR3 nucleotides read TGTGCCAGCAGCGTACAGCAGGGGCATGCAGCCTCTGGAAACACCATATATTTT. The J gene is TRBJ1-3, the V gene TRBV9, with D perhaps TRBD1 (6 bases). With 1 base removed from V and 0 bases from J, the gap between germline ends came to 17 bases. The length of the CDR3 is 18 residues. Germline CDR1 SGDLS, CDR2 YYNGEE. Full variable domain (outside the CDR3, taken from reference TRBV9 and TRBJ1-3): DSGVTQTPKHLITATGQRVTLRCSPRSGDLSVYWYQQSLDQGLQFLIQYYNGEERAKGNILERFSAQQFPDLHSELNLSSLELGDSALYFCASSVQQGHAASGNTIYFGEGSWLTVV.

A remark on this clonotype: A junction end diverges from the germline sequence, so it may reflect a read error. This rearrangement joins TRBV4-1 to TRBJ2-4; 11 bases are shared with TRBD2. This CDR3 has 17 residues. Germline V CDR1 and CDR2: MGHRA, YSYEKL. The CDR3 protein is CASSQGLAGRSENSQYF. The CDR3 region has the DNA TGCGCCAGCAGCCAAGGACTAGCGGGAAGGAGTGAAAACAGTCAGTACTTC.

V usage is TRBV5-1 and J usage is TRBJ2-7; 10 bases line up with TRBD2. Trimming cost V 0 bases and J 3 bases; bases outside gene matches: 6. The CDR3 runs 16 residues. From germline, CDR1 is SGHRS and CDR2 YFSETQ. Here the CDR3 reads CASSLEPSGSYYEQYF. The DNA of the CDR3 is TGCGCCAGCAGCTTGGAGCCTAGCGGGAGTTACTACGAGCAGTACTTC.

This clonotype appeared a few times. The chain uses TRBV5-1 and TRBJ1-2, with D tentatively TRBD1 (5 bases). There are 13 residues in the CDR3. Germline V gene lookup returns CDR1 SGHRS and CDR2 YFSETQ. V lost 4 bases and J 8 bases, leaving 15 bases between the germline ends. CDR3 nucleotides: TGCGCCAGCAGCGTGACAGATGGACGAGGCTACACCTTC. Translated, it gives CASSVTDGRGYTF. Drawing the rest from reference TRBV5-1 and TRBJ1-2, the complete variable domain is KAGVTQTPRYLIKTRGQQVTLSCSPISGHRSVSWYQQTPGQGLQFLFEYFSETQRNKGNFPGRFSGRQFSNSRSEMNVSTLELGDSALYLCASSVTDGRGYTFGSGTRLTVV.

This clonotype was seen only a few times. This chain joins TRBV20-1 and TRBJ1-2; the D is unclear. The V end was cut by 6 bases, the J end by 8 bases, with 13 bases between. The CDR3 contains 11 residues. Germline CDR1 is DFQATT and CDR2 is SNEGSKA (reference sequence). DNA of the CDR3: TGCAGTGCCAGCCCCCCCGGGGGCTACACCTTC. Translating it yields CSASPPGGYTF.

The chain uses TRBV2 and TRBJ2-7; D might be TRBD1 (5 bases). The V end lost 9 bases, the J end lost 4 bases, and 16 bases lay between the germline ends. The CDR3 consists of 13 residues. Germline-derived CDR1 and CDR2 are SNHLY and FYNNEI. The CDR3 spells CASLGRGSYEQYF. CDR3 DNA sequence: TGTGCCAGTCTCGGTAGGGGCAGTTACGAGCAGTACTTC.

This chain connects TRBV12-3 or TRBV12-4 to TRBJ2-1; weak D call: TRBD2 (6 bases). The CDR3 spans 18 residues. V dropped 3 bases and J dropped 0 bases, with 18 bases sitting between them. The CDR3 bases are TGTGCCAGCAGTTTTGAGAGCGGGTACTTTAGCTCCTACAATGAGCAGTTCTTC. As protein: CASSFESGYFSSYNEQFF.

This clonotype appeared a few times. As DNA, the CDR3 is TGCGCCAGCAGCTTGTTGGCAAGTCAAAGGTATGAGCAGTTCTTC. It encodes CASSLLASQRYEQFF. This chain connects TRBV5-1 to TRBJ2-1; D is ambiguous. This CDR3 has 15 amino acids. Trimming removed 1 base at V and 8 bases at J, with 16 bases between. Germline V gene lookup returns CDR1 SGHRS and CDR2 YFSETQ.

This clonotype occurred once. The rearrangement uses TRBV12-3 or TRBV12-4 and TRBJ1-1, with 8 bases identical to TRBD1. The length of the CDR3 is 15 residues. J was trimmed by 3 bases and V by 5 bases; bases with no gene match: 8. The chain's CDR3 is CASSTAQGVDTEAFF. CDR3 DNA: TGTGCCAGCAGTACTGCACAGGGGGTAGACACTGAAGCTTTCTTT.

This clonotype has only a few counts. The chain recombines TRBV4-2 with TRBJ2-1; D remains ambiguous. The CDR3 totals 16 residues. The V end lost 0 bases, the J end lost 0 bases, and 9 bases lay between the germline ends. From germline, CDR1 is LGHNA and CDR2 YNFKEQ. The CDR3 here is CASSQDLVSSYNEQFF. The CDR3 coding sequence is TGTGCCAGCAGCCAAGATCTAGTCAGCTCCTACAATGAGCAGTTCTTC.

This clonotype was found a few times. The chain joins TRBV14 to TRBJ2-5, with TRBD2 matching over 8 bases. Trimming cost V 3 bases and J 1 base; bases outside gene matches: 4. Germline assignment: CDR1 SGHDN and CDR2 FVKESK. This CDR3 is 15 amino acids long. The CDR3 DNA is TGTGCCAGCAGCCATCCCGGGACTAGCCAAGAGACCCAGTACTTC. Translation gives CASSHPGTSQETQYF.

This clonotype was detected a few times. The gene calls are TRBV27 and TRBJ2-7; no clear D. The CDR3 has 13 residues. Trimming took off 0 bases at V and 7 bases at J, with 10 bases between the two ends. Per germline, CDR1 MNHEY and CDR2 SMNVEV (reference sequence). The DNA for the CDR3 is TGTGCCAGCAGTTTATCCGAAGGGAATGAGCAGTACTTC. Residues: CASSLSEGNEQYF.

This clonotype was detected a few times. This chain uses TRBV7-9 with TRBJ1-1; tentative D call: TRBD1 (5 bases). Trimming cost V 5 bases and J 9 bases, with 16 bases left between them. The germline V gene has CDR1 SEHNR and CDR2 FQNEAQ (reference sequence). This CDR3 has 13 amino acids. CDR3 sequence: CASSVDREAKAFF. The CDR3 coding sequence is TGTGCCAGCAGCGTCGACAGAGAGGCGAAAGCTTTCTTT.

This clonotype was seen only a few times. This CDR3 reads CASSLVWTSGSTGELFF. In DNA, the CDR3 is TGCGCCAGCAGCTTGGTTTGGACTAGCGGGAGCACCGGGGAGCTGTTTTTT. The chain uses TRBV5-1 and TRBJ2-2, with TRBD2 matching over 13 bases. The CDR3 sequence is 17 residues long. CDR1 and CDR2 (germline): SGHRS, YFSETQ. The V and J ends lost 0 bases and 4 bases, in that order; junction bases with no gene match: 3. The whole variable domain, remainder taken from reference TRBV5-1 and TRBJ2-2, is KAGVTQTPRYLIKTRGQQVTLSCSPISGHRSVSWYQQTPGQGLQFLFEYFSETQRNKGNFPGRFSGRQFSNSRSEMNVSTLELGDSALYLCASSLVWTSGSTGELFFGEGSRLTVL.

This clonotype was counted a few times. The CDR3 coding sequence is TGTGCCAGCAGCCGCCAGTGGGTCGACCGCCTCAGCTCCTACAATGAGCAGTTCTTC. Translation: CASSRQWVDRLSSYNEQFF. This chain links TRBV11-2 with TRBJ2-1; no reliable D call. Trimming removed 5 bases from V and 0 bases from J, with 23 bases in between. The CDR3 runs 19 residues. The germline V gene has CDR1 SGHAT and CDR2 FQNNGV.

This chain connects TRBV5-6 to TRBJ2-6, with D possibly TRBD1 on 6 matching bases. The CDR3 has 15 residues. The V gene's germline CDR1 is SGHDT and CDR2 YYEEEE. Deletions cut 4 bases from V and 2 bases from J, with 10 bases between. CDR3 amino acids: CASSTGLAGANVLTF. The CDR3 nucleotides read TGTGCCAGCAGCACAGGGCTCGCTGGGGCCAACGTCCTGACTTTC.

The V call is TRBV15, the J call TRBJ2-1; D unresolved. Deletions cut 4 bases from V and 8 bases from J, with 6 bases between. Germline V gives CDR1 LNHNV, CDR2 YYDKDF (reference sequence). There are 11 residues in the CDR3. Here the CDR3 reads CATSNSYEQFF. The CDR3 bases are TGTGCCACCAGCAACAGTTATGAGCAGTTCTTC.

The sample holds a few counts of this clonotype. Here the CDR3 reads CASSGQGGSYNEQFF. In nucleotides, the CDR3 is TGTGCCAGCAGTGGACAGGGGGGGTCCTACAATGAGCAGTTCTTC. V is TRBV6-1 and J is TRBJ2-1; 9 bases are shared with TRBD1. Trimming took 4 bases from V and 1 from J; bases not matched to a gene: 2. Germline lookup yields CDR1 MNHNS and CDR2 SASEGT. The CDR3 extends over 15 amino acids.

In the case of this clonotype: A much larger clone differs by one base, so this may be a read error. The gene calls are TRBV12-3 or TRBV12-4 and TRBJ1-6; D uncertain. The CDR3 has 14 residues. Trimming took off 10 bases at V and 7 bases at J, with 17 bases between the two ends. The CDR3 sequence: CAIRFDGKNSPLHF. For the CDR3, the DNA is TGTGCCATCAGATTCGACGGGAAGAATTCACCCCTCCACTTT.

In its sample, this clonotype was seen a few times. The rearrangement uses TRBV5-1 and TRBJ2-3; perhaps D is TRBD1 or TRBD2 (6 bases each). The ends were cut back, 0 bases at V and 8 bases at J, with 22 bases in the middle. The CDR3 is 17 amino acids. Germline CDR1 is SGHRS and CDR2 is YFSETQ. Written as DNA, the CDR3 is TGCGCCAGCAGCTTGGTTCCCGGGGGCGAAATGACGGTTACGCAGTATTTT. It codes for CASSLVPGGEMTVTQYF.

J is TRBJ2-7 and V is TRBV12-3 or TRBV12-4; 8 bases agree with TRBD2. V shed 8 bases and J 1 base; nucleotides not matched to a gene: 10. This CDR3 is built from 15 residues. CDR3 sequence (DNA): TGTGCCAGCGGCCCCAGCGGGAGAGGGTCCTACGAGCAGTACTTC. Its protein product is CASGPSGRGSYEQYF.